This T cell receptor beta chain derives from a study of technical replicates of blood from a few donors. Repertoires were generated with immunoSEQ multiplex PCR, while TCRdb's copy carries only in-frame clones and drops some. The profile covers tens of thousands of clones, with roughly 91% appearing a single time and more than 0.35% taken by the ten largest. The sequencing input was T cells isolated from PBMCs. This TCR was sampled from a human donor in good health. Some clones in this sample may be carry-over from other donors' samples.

The CDR3 coding sequence is TGTGCCAGCAGCCCAGAAAGGAGGGACACCATATATTTT. It is translated as CASSPERRDTIYF. The rearrangement links TRBV9 to TRBJ1-3; D unresolved. This CDR3 is built from 13 residues. With 4 bases removed from V and 8 bases from J, the gap between germline ends came to 13 bases. CDR1 SGDLS and CDR2 YYNGEE come from the germline V gene.